The 2 T cell receptor beta chains reported below all come from one sample, sequenced in a study of shared clonotypes between healthy human individuals. Data came from immunoSEQ multiplex PCR; TCRdb stores just in-frame clones and leaves some out. This sample yields over 2 million clones, of which 95% are seen a single time; 0.13% belongs to the top ten. The sample taken for sequencing was naive CD4+ T cells sorted from blood. Subset denoted: CD45RA+ positively selected. The source of these receptors is a man between 18 and 29 years old in good health.

This rearrangement joins TRBV6-5 to TRBJ2-7; 7 bases are a match to TRBD1. V lost 2 bases and J lost 0; bases outside the gene matches: 4. The CDR3 runs to 15 residues. CDR1 is MNHEY and CDR2 is SVGAGI in the germline V gene. CDR3 protein: CASSYRQGSSYEQYF. The CDR3 nucleotides are TGTGCCAGCAGTTACAGACAGGGCAGCTCCTACGAGCAGTACTTC.

Concerning this clone itself: Mismatch with germline at one junction end may stem from a read error. The chain is built from TRBV5-1 and TRBJ2-7, with a possible D match to TRBD1 (5 bases). Germline V lookup: CDR1 SGHRS, CDR2 YFSETQ. This CDR3 spans 14 amino acids. Here the CDR3 reads CASSAQGGSYGQYF. CDR3 in DNA: TGCGCCAGCAGCGCCCAGGGCGGCTCCTACGGGCAGTACTTC.